Listed below are T cell receptor beta chains from one sample, sequenced in a study of OX40 agonist ivuxolimab in advanced cancers. Profiling relied on immunoSEQ multiplex PCR, and the TCRdb table lists in-frame clones only, not all of them. The sample holds over 10,000 clones, more than 80% seen once. The sample was CD4+ or CD8+ T cells sorted from blood, taken in a trial of the OX40 agonist ivuxolimab. All receptors derive from an adult with an advanced solid tumor such as melanoma, head and neck, liver or kidney cancer. CDR3s include the opening cysteine and the closing phenylalanine or tryptophan. Fields, in order: V gene, J gene, clone size, D gene, CDR3 protein, CDR3 DNA. The D gene is left open where the match is weak. Size is stated for part of the rows, as once, few or many counts, or as a class when the clone is expanded.

TRBV7-9	TRBJ2-1	once	NA	CASSLGTSPEQFF	TGTGCCAGCAGCTTAGGTACTTCGCCCGAGCAGTTCTTC
TRBV13	TRBJ2-7	NA	TRBD2	CASSLGLADEQYF	TGTGCCAGCAGCTTAGGACTAGCGGACGAGCAGTACTTC
TRBV5-1	TRBJ1-1	NA	TRBD1	CASSLAGQAKHEAFF	TGCGCCAGCAGCTTGGCGGGACAGGCGAAACATGAAGCTTTCTTT
TRBV20-1	TRBJ2-3	NA	NA	CSARDSGTQYF	TGCAGTGCTAGGGACTCTGGTACGCAGTATTTT
TRBV7-6	TRBJ2-5	once	NA	CASSLALAHQETQYF	TGTGCCAGCAGCCTAGCCCTAGCGCACCAAGAGACCCAGTACTTC
TRBV18	TRBJ2-7	NA	NA	CASWGDSYEQYF	TGTGCCAGCTGGGGGGACTCCTACGAGCAGTACTTC
TRBV7-6	TRBJ2-5	NA	TRBD2	CASSLGDYRGTQYF	TGTGCCAGCAGCTTAGGGGACTACCGGGGGACCCAGTACTTC
TRBV19	TRBJ2-1	NA	TRBD2	CASSIDAWTSEYNEQFF	TGTGCCAGTAGTATAGATGCTTGGACTAGCGAATACAATGAGCAGTTCTTC
TRBV4-3	TRBJ2-7	once	TRBD1	CASSQPGQGFYEQYF	TGCGCCAGCAGCCAGCCGGGACAGGGGTTCTACGAGCAGTACTTC
TRBV27	TRBJ2-7	NA	TRBD2	CASSLGLAGGREQYF	TGTGCCAGCAGTTTAGGACTAGCGGGAGGCCGCGAGCAGTACTTC
TRBV30	TRBJ1-1	NA	TRBD1	CAWRQGQEIGQAFF	TGTGCCTGGAGACAAGGACAGGAGATAGGACAGGCTTTCTTT
TRBV13	TRBJ1-1	NA	NA	CASSQPGQGESRAFF	TGTGCCAGCAGCCAACCAGGACAAGGGGAATCTCGAGCTTTCTTT
TRBV4-3	TRBJ2-1	NA	TRBD2	CASSQGTSGNNEQFF	TGCGCCAGCAGCCAAGGGACTAGCGGAAACAATGAGCAGTTCTTC
TRBV7-2	TRBJ1-2	NA	NA	CASSLLLGPYYGYTF	TGTGCCAGCAGCTTGTTGCTGGGCCCCTATTATGGCTACACCTTC
TRBV9	TRBJ2-2	NA	TRBD2	CASTGEGTITGELFF	TGTGCCAGCACCGGGGAGGGCACGATCACCGGGGAGCTGTTTTTT
TRBV15	TRBJ1-4	NA	NA	CATSRGGKRRLFF	TGTGCCACCAGCAGGGGGGGGAAGCGTAGGCTGTTTTTT
TRBV29-1	TRBJ1-1	NA	NA	CSVSYTEAFF	TGCAGCGTTTCGTACACTGAAGCTTTCTTT
TRBV6-1	TRBJ2-2	NA	NA	CATSAGPDTGELFF	TGTGCCACCAGCGCTGGGCCGGACACCGGGGAGCTGTTTTTT
TRBV13	TRBJ1-2	NA	NA	CASSIPGNYGYTF	TGTGCCAGCAGCATCCCGGGTAACTATGGCTACACCTTC
TRBV6-5	TRBJ2-5	NA	NA	CASTSNGMETQYF	TGTGCCAGTACGTCCAACGGTATGGAGACCCAGTACTTC
TRBV19	TRBJ1-1	NA	TRBD1	CASTPGGQGAFF	TGTGCCAGTACCCCCGGTGGACAGGGGGCGTTCTTT
TRBV28	TRBJ2-7	NA	TRBD2	CASTSTGTSGSWAYEQYF	TGTGCCAGCACCTCAACCGGGACTAGCGGGAGTTGGGCCTACGAGCAGTACTTC
TRBV6-5	TRBJ2-1	NA	NA	CASSNREHNEQFF	TGTGCCAGCAGTAACAGGGAACACAATGAGCAGTTCTTC
TRBV25-1	TRBJ1-3	NA	TRBD1	CASSELGQKENTIYF	TGTGCCAGCAGTGAATTGGGACAGAAAGAAAACACCATATATTTT
TRBV23-1	TRBJ2-1	NA	NA	CASPRPETYPNEQFF	TGCGCCAGCCCCAGGCCCGAGACATATCCCAATGAGCAGTTCTTC
TRBV4-3	TRBJ2-7	NA	TRBD1	CASSQAQGAYEQYF	TGCGCCAGCAGCCAAGCACAGGGGGCATACGAGCAGTACTTC
TRBV6-6	TRBJ2-7	NA	TRBD2	CASKTSGTYEQYF	TGTGCCAGCAAGACTAGCGGGACCTACGAGCAGTACTTC
TRBV28	TRBJ1-2	NA	TRBD1	CASSLGTVYGYTF	TGTGCCAGCAGTTTAGGGACAGTCTATGGCTACACCTTC
TRBV4-2	TRBJ2-5	NA	TRBD2	CASSQNDRTSGGETQYF	TGTGCCAGCAGCCAAAATGATCGGACTAGCGGGGGCGAGACCCAGTACTTC
TRBV2	TRBJ2-7	NA	TRBD2	CASSGLAGVNEQYF	TGTGCCAGCTCAGGACTAGCGGGAGTAAACGAGCAGTACTTC
TRBV4-1	TRBJ2-7	NA	TRBD2	CASSRGGPVEQYF	TGCGCCAGCTCGAGGGGAGGGCCAGTCGAGCAGTACTTC
TRBV7-8	TRBJ1-4	NA	NA	CASSAVGFQEKLFF	TGTGCCAGCAGCGCCGTGGGGTTCCAGGAAAAACTGTTTTTT
TRBV18	TRBJ2-7	NA	NA	CASSPDSEQYF	TGTGCCAGCTCACCCGACTCCGAGCAGTACTTC
TRBV15	TRBJ2-7	NA	TRBD2	CATSRDRAGDSYEQYF	TGTGCCACCAGCAGAGATCGGGCGGGGGACTCCTACGAGCAGTACTTC
TRBV15	TRBJ2-1	NA	NA	CATSRRGIATSYNEQFF	TGTGCCACCAGCAGGAGGGGGATAGCGACTTCCTACAATGAGCAGTTCTTC
TRBV27	TRBJ2-7	NA	NA	CASSLSFGQTYEQYF	TGTGCCAGCAGTTTAAGTTTTGGACAGACCTACGAGCAGTACTTC
TRBV30	TRBJ1-2	NA	TRBD1	CAWSPGQGGGYTF	TGTGCCTGGAGTCCAGGACAGGGTGGGGGCTACACCTTC
TRBV9	TRBJ2-7	NA	TRBD1	CASSPWTGAYEQYF	TGTGCCAGCAGCCCATGGACAGGGGCCTACGAGCAGTACTTC
TRBV7-8	TRBJ2-7	NA	NA	CASSPSYEQYF	TGTGCCAGCAGCCCCAGCTACGAGCAGTACTTC
TRBV7-3	TRBJ2-1	NA	TRBD1	CASSLNQGDRGIYLYNEQFF	TGTGCCAGCAGCTTAAACCAGGGCGACAGGGGTATTTACCTCTACAATGAGCAGTTCTTC
TRBV2	TRBJ2-2	NA	NA	CASSRRGSGELFF	TGTGCCAGCAGCCGCAGGGGTTCCGGGGAGCTGTTTTTT
TRBV5-5	TRBJ2-7	NA	NA	CASSLWDGSYEQYF	TGTGCCAGCAGCTTGTGGGACGGCTCCTACGAGCAGTACTTC
TRBV7-6	TRBJ1-1	once	NA	CASSFTGSMNTEAFF	TGTGCCAGCAGCTTCACAGGGTCCATGAACACTGAAGCTTTCTTT